This T cell receptor beta chain was observed in a study of T cell responses to AZD1222 COVID-19 vaccine. Sequenced by immunoSEQ multiplex PCR; TCRdb stores in-frame clones only, minus some. The table has about 130,000 clones, approximately 91% seen once. Worth noting for this clone: Its antigen is undetermined.

Study results and caveats: Donors in the cohort were predominantly white British and more often female, and clonal diversity was possibly underestimated. Only after the peak T cell response were repertoires sampled. A rise in Spike-specific TCR breadth and depth followed two AZD1222 doses.

Germline V gene data show CDR1 as MNHEY and CDR2 as SVGAGI. V was pared by 0 bases and J by 1 base, with 0 bases of the junction left unmatched. The CDR3 consists of 15 residues. The material was peripheral blood, obtained on day 0 of AZD1222 vaccination. The chain carries TRBV6-5 and TRBJ1-5; 7 bases agree with TRBD1. The source of this sequence is an adult in good health. CDR3 sequence (DNA): TGTGCCAGCAGTTACTCGGGACAGAGCAATCAGCCCCAGCATTTT. Translated: CASSYSGQSNQPQHF.